This T cell receptor (beta chain) is drawn from a study of lymphopenia after photon versus proton radiotherapy. Study results and limitations: Under photons, naive T cells and diversity fell while effector/memory populations rose. Only patients who died were analyzed for survival; proton advantage is unproven. After the lymphocyte nadir, photon-treated repertoires showed oligoclonal expansion, especially of CD8+ Temra cells. Larger post-nadir TCR diversity loss correlated inversely with survival in deceased patients.

The repertoire was sequenced with immunoSEQ multiplex PCR; TCRdb's copy has only in-frame clones and lacks some. The sample includes 150,000 or so clones, 70% to 90% of them seen just once. With regard to this clone: Its specificity is unknown.

CDR1 and CDR2 (germline): SGHRS, YFSETQ. V was shortened by 5 bases and J by 6 bases, with 15 bases between the two germline ends. This CDR3 has 14 amino acids. The chain has TRBV5-1 and TRBJ2-1, with D hard to call. The TCR originated in a man aged 50 to 60 with gastric cancer. Here the sequenced sample was peripheral blood, taken from a patient treated with photon-based radiotherapy. Here the CDR3 reads CASRRELVTNEQFF. CDR3 DNA: TGCGCCAGCAGAAGGGAATTGGTAACCAATGAGCAGTTCTTC.